This T cell receptor beta chain originates from a study of blood T cell repertoires in COVID-19. Only in-frame clones appear in the TCRdb table, and some are missing; sequencing was by immunoSEQ multiplex PCR. The repertoire holds about 290,000 clones, with roughly 90% as singletons. The CDR3 covers 16 residues. The germline V and J ends were trimmed by 5 bases and 5 bases, with 21 bases remaining between them. Germline CDR1 SEHNR, CDR2 FQNEAQ (reference sequence). The receptor's source is a man aged 40-55 years with acute or convalescent COVID-19. Source material: peripheral blood. This chain joins TRBV7-9 and TRBJ1-1; D might be TRBD1 (6 bases). The CDR3 loop is CASSPRGSRGGTEAFF. In DNA form, the CDR3 reads TGTGCCAGCAGCCCCCGAGGGTCCCGAGGGGGTACTGAAGCTTTCTTT.